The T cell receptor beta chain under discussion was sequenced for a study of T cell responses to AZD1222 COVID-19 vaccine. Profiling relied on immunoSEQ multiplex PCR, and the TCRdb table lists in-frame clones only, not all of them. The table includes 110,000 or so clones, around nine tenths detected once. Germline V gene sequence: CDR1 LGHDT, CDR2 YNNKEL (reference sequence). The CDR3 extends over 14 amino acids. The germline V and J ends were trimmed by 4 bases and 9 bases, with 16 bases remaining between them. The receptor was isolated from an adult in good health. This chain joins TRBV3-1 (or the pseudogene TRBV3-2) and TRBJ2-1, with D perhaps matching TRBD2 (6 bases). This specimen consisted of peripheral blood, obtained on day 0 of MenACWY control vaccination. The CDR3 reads CASSPTGGAGEQFF. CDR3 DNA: TGTGCCAGCAGCCCAACAGGCGGGGCTGGTGAGCAGTTCTTC.